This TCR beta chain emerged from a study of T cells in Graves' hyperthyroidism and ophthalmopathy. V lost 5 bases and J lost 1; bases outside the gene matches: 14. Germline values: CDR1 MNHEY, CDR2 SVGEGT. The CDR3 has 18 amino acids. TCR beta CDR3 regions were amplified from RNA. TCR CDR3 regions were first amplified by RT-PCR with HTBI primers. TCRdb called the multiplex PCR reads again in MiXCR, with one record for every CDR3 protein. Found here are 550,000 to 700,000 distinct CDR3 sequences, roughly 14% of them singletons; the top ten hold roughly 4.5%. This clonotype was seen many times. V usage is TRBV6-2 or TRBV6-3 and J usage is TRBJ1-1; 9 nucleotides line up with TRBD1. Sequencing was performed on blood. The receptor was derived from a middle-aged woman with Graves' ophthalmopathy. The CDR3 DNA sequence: TGTGCCAGCAGTAACCACCAGGACAGGGGTACACCGAACACTGAAGCTTTCTTT. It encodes CASSNHQDRGTPNTEAFF.